Below are 8 T cell receptor beta chains sequenced from a single sample in a study of OX40 agonist ivuxolimab in advanced cancers. Libraries were prepared by immunoSEQ multiplex PCR; TCRdb keeps only in-frame clonotypes and omits some of them. Among about 83,000 clones listed, roughly 80% were seen once. The sample consisted of CD4+ or CD8+ T cells sorted from blood, taken in a trial of the OX40 agonist ivuxolimab. The source is an adult with an advanced solid tumor such as melanoma, head and neck, liver or kidney cancer.

This clone was detected only a few times. V and J are TRBV7-8 and TRBJ2-3, with D perhaps matching TRBD2 (5 bases). The V end lost 5 bases, the J end lost 6 bases, and 18 bases lay between the germline ends. Germline V lookup: CDR1 SGHVS, CDR2 FQNEAQ. This CDR3 has 15 residues. The CDR3 DNA sequence: TGTGCCAGCAGCCCCGACCCTCTAGCAATGGATACGCAGTATTTT. This codes for CASSPDPLAMDTQYF.

V gene TRBV5-6 combines with J gene TRBJ1-5; D might be TRBD1 (5 bases). The CDR3 extends over 16 amino acids. V lost 0 bases, J lost 0 bases, and 10 bases lay in between. Germline values: CDR1 SGHDT, CDR2 YYEEEE. CDR3 residues: CASSLAGRTSNQPQHF. DNA of the CDR3: TGTGCCAGCAGCTTGGCAGGGAGAACTAGCAATCAGCCCCAGCATTTT. The full variable domain, completed using reference TRBV5-6 and TRBJ1-5, is DAGVTQSPTHLIKTRGQQVTLRCSPKSGHDTVSWYQQALGQGPQFIFQYYEEEERQRGNFPDRFSGHQFPNYSSELNVNALLLGDSALYLCASSLAGRTSNQPQHFGDGTRLSIL.

The chain recombines TRBV30 with TRBJ1-2; 7 bases are shared with TRBD1. Looked up from germline, CDR1 is GTSNPN and CDR2 is SVGIG (reference sequence). Losses at the gene ends were 1 base for V and 7 bases for J; bases not matched to a gene: 9. The CDR3 totals 14 residues. The CDR3 DNA reads as TGTGCCTGGAGTGACCAAGAGGGGGCGGCTGGCTACACCTTC. Translation gives CAWSDQEGAAGYTF.

The J gene is TRBJ1-1, the V gene TRBV6-1, with 9 bases lining up with TRBD1. V was pared by 1 base and J by 8 bases, with 8 bases of the junction left unmatched. This CDR3 is 15 amino acids long. CDR1 and CDR2 from the germline V gene are MNHNS and SASEGT. The CDR3 here is CASSEGISGQGEAFF. The CDR3 DNA reads TGTGCCAGCAGTGAAGGGATCAGTGGACAGGGGGAAGCTTTCTTT.

This sequence joins TRBV5-1 and TRBJ2-7, with D possibly being TRBD1 or TRBD2 (5 bases each). CDR3 length equals 15 residues. Germline V lookup: CDR1 SGHRS, CDR2 YFSETQ. With 0 bases removed from V and 2 bases from J, the gap between germline ends came to 12 bases. The CDR3 region is CASSLDPGTTYEQYF. CDR3 nucleotide sequence: TGCGCCAGCAGCTTGGATCCGGGGACCACCTACGAGCAGTACTTC. Using reference TRBV5-1 and TRBJ2-7 for the parts outside the CDR3, the full variable domain is KAGVTQTPRYLIKTRGQQVTLSCSPISGHRSVSWYQQTPGQGLQFLFEYFSETQRNKGNFPGRFSGRQFSNSRSEMNVSTLELGDSALYLCASSLDPGTTYEQYFGPGTRLTVT.

As for this clone: The junction and the germline gene differ at one end; a read error may be behind it. The CDR3 DNA follows: TGTGCCATCAGTGACCCGGGACGGGTATCTGGGGCCAACGTCCTGACTTTC. It encodes CAISDPGRVSGANVLTF. The genes are TRBV6-1 and TRBJ2-6; D is perhaps TRBD1 or TRBD2 (5 bases each). CDR1 and CDR2 from the germline V gene are MNHNS and SASEGT. The CDR3 contains 17 residues.

The rearrangement uses TRBV2 and TRBJ2-2; the match to TRBD1 covers 10 bases. This CDR3 has 15 residues. Trimming cost V 4 bases and J 3 bases; bases outside gene matches: 2. CDR1 is SNHLY and CDR2 is FYNNEI in the germline V gene. In DNA, the CDR3 is TGTGCCAGCAGTGGACAGGGGGCGGACACCGGGGAGCTGTTTTTT. Its translation: CASSGQGADTGELFF.

This clone was counted only a few times. The CDR3 reads CASSYDAFNSPLHF. The CDR3 region has the DNA TGTGCCAGCAGTTACGACGCCTTTAATTCACCCCTCCACTTT. This sequence joins TRBV6-5 and TRBJ1-6, with unresolved D. CDR1 and CDR2 from the germline V gene are MNHEY and SVGAGI. With 2 bases removed from V and 6 bases from J, the gap between germline ends came to 8 bases. This CDR3 comprises 14 residues.